A selection of T cell receptor beta chains follows, all from one sample in a study of CD4 T cells in relation to SARS-CoV-2 and coronaviruses. These receptors lack a known antigen. Sequencing was performed with immunoSEQ multiplex PCR; in TCRdb, only in-frame clones are kept and a portion is missing. Counted here are 15,000 to 20,000 clones, about three quarters occurring once; the ten biggest clones make up roughly 31%. Sequencing was done on a sample of CD4+ T cells from PBMCs, cultured in vitro. Every receptor here comes from a human donor in good health. CDR3s include the opening cysteine and the closing phenylalanine or tryptophan. Fields, in order: V gene, clone size, J gene, D gene, CDR3 DNA, CDR3 protein. A D gene is named only where the DNA matches it firmly. Clone size, where shown, is once, few, many, or a class for clones that have expanded.

>TRBV11-3|.|TRBJ1-6|.
TGTGCCAGCAGCTACCAGGGACATGGAAATTCACCCCTCCACTTT
CASSYQGHGNSPLHF
>TRBV12-3/TRBV12-4|once|TRBJ1-3|.
TGTGCCAGCAGTCCTAGACTTGGAAACACCATATATTTT
CASSPRLGNTIYF
>TRBV5-1|.|TRBJ2-7|.
TGCGCCAGCAGCTTGGATGGGGTCGGGCAGGCGAGGGAGCAGTACTTC
CASSLDGVGQAREQYF
>TRBV6-5|.|TRBJ2-1|.
TGTGCCAGCAGTTCCCCTGCGGGGAACAATGAGCAGTTCTTC
CASSSPAGNNEQFF
>TRBV4-1|.|TRBJ2-7|.
TGCGCCAGCAGCCAAGATCAAATCGGGACGGCGGCTGGGGAGCAGTACTTC
CASSQDQIGTAAGEQYF
>TRBV19|.|TRBJ1-1|TRBD1
TGTGCCAGTAGTTACAGGGGGCGGGACACTGAAGCTTTCTTT
CASSYRGRDTEAFF
>TRBV5-1|few|TRBJ2-2|TRBD2
TGCGCCAGCAGCTTGAGCGGGAGCACCGGGGAGCTGTTTTTT
CASSLSGSTGELFF
>TRBV9|.|TRBJ1-2|TRBD1
TGTGCCAGCAGCGCTCGGGACAGGGCCATCCTCCATGGCTACACCTTC
CASSARDRAILHGYTF
>TRBV27|.|TRBJ2-7|.
TGTGCCAGCAGTTTATCCGGAACCGGATTTGGAACCTACGAGCAGTACTTC
CASSLSGTGFGTYEQYF
>TRBV11-2|.|TRBJ2-1|TRBD1
TGTGCCAGCAGCTCCATAGCACGACAGGGTGCGGCCTACAATGAGCAGTTCTTC
CASSSIARQGAAYNEQFF
>TRBV6-5|.|TRBJ2-4|TRBD1
TGTGCCAGCGCAACCGGGACAGGGGGCGCAGACATTCAGTACTTC
CASATGTGGADIQYF
>TRBV24-1|.|TRBJ1-3|.
TGTGCCACCAGTGACGGTACAGGGAACTCTGGAAACACCATATATTTT
CATSDGTGNSGNTIYF
>TRBV19|once|TRBJ1-2|.
TGTGCCAGTAGTCCCCCCGGGTCTTATGGCTACACCTTC
CASSPPGSYGYTF
>TRBV18|.|TRBJ1-4|.
TGTGCCAGCTCACCATCGACAAGTTTTAATGAAAAACTGTTTTTT
CASSPSTSFNEKLFF
>TRBV19|.|TRBJ2-2|.
TGTGCCAGTAGCCCAGGGAGTCGGTACACCGGGGAGCTGTTTTTT
CASSPGSRYTGELFF
>TRBV3-1/TRBV3-2|.|TRBJ2-1|.
TGTGCCAGCAGACGGGCCCGGAGCTCCTACAATGAGCAGTTCTTC
CASRRARSSYNEQFF
>TRBV6-5|.|TRBJ2-2|.
TGTGCCAGCAGTTCGGATATATGGGGCGGGGAGCTGTTTTTT
CASSSDIWGGELFF
>TRBV7-9|.|TRBJ1-2|.
TGTGCCAGCAGCTTCGGGGGAAGCTATGGCTACACCTTC
CASSFGGSYGYTF
>TRBV18|few|TRBJ2-7|.
TGTGCCAGCTCACCACCCGCCAGGCCCTACGAGCAGTACTTC
CASSPPARPYEQYF
>TRBV6-4|.|TRBJ2-2|TRBD2
TGTGCCAGCACCTTGGGACAGCCGGGACTAGCGGGATACACCGGGGAGCTGTTTTTT
CASTLGQPGLAGYTGELFF
>TRBV13|.|TRBJ2-7|.
TGTGCCAGCAGCTTCGACAGAAGAAGAAGGCCTCTCCACGAGCAGTACTTC
CASSFDRRRRPLHEQYF
>TRBV27|.|TRBJ2-7|.
TGTGCCAGCAGTCCGAGGGCCAACAATTACGAGCAGTACTTC
CASSPRANNYEQYF
>TRBV18|.|TRBJ2-7|TRBD1
TGTGCCAGCTCACCACCGGGACAGGGGGCGCAGGAGCAGTACTTC
CASSPPGQGAQEQYF